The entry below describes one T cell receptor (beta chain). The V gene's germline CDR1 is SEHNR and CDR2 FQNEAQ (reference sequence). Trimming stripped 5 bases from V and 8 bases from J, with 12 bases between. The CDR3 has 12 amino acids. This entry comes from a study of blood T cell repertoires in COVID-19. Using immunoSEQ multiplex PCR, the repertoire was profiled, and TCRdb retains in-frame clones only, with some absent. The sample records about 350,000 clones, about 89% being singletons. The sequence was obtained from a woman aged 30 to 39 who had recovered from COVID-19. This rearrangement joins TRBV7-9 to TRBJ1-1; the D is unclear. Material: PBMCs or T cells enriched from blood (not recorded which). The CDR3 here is CASSAGVREAFF. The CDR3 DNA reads TGTGCCAGCAGCGCCGGTGTGCGGGAAGCTTTCTTT.